A single T cell receptor beta chain is shown here with its context. Total RNA amounting to 450 to 500 ng was the source from which TCR beta cDNA was made with a constant-region primer. Libraries for TCR beta were built through three nested multiplex PCR rounds, which together made up a slightly modified ARM-PCR procedure. The first two PCR rounds used TRBV1-TRBV30 forward primers with a C-beta reverse primer, roughly 10 cycles each. TCRdb re-analysed the multiplex PCR reads in MiXCR, keeping a single row per CDR3 protein. The data hold 250,000 to 400,000 distinct CDR3 sequences, with less than 75% observed a single time. This sample was included in a study of tumor-infiltrating lymphocytes in primary liver carcinoma. CDR1 is MDHEN and CDR2 is SYDVKM in the germline V gene. This CDR3 comprises 14 residues. Trimming took off 5 bases at V and 6 bases at J, with 17 bases between the two ends. It was unsorted whole blood that yielded blood RNA, and germline DNA was also extracted.

The chain recombines TRBV28 with TRBJ2-7, with D possibly being TRBD1 (5 bases). This clonotype originated in a man aged 40-49 years with primary liver carcinoma and hepatitis B virus infection. Sequences were obtained from peripheral blood. The CDR3 reads CASSPTSQGREQYF. CDR3 bases: TGTGCCAGCAGTCCTACGTCTCAGGGCCGCGAGCAGTACTTC.